There are a few counts of the clone carrying this T cell receptor beta chain. Its antigen is unidentified. This sample was included in a study of identical twins. Study outcomes and limitations: Whereas memory repertoires showed no such difference, abundant cord blood beta clonotypes carried fewer insertions.

Template switching introduced a universal primer site, and the cDNA bore unique molecular identifiers. One entry per CDR3 protein, called by TCRdb with MiXCR from the 5' RACE reads. The table lists about 530,000 distinct CDR3 sequences, roughly 15% of them singletons. Per germline, CDR1 SGHRS and CDR2 YFSETQ. J gave up 9 bases and V 4 bases, and 13 bases lay outside the gene matches. The CDR3 has 16 residues. The same data also went into a second study, on yellow fever vaccine responses in identical twins. That report notes: Among the twins, the vaccine T cell response reportedly seemed partly convergent and partly personalized.

This sequence originates from a woman younger than 35 in good health. The chain couples TRBV5-1 to TRBJ2-2, with 9 nucleotides matching TRBD1. Sequencing used CD4+ T cells sorted from blood. CDR3 in amino acids: CASSPTTGGSARELFF. CDR3 bases: TGCGCCAGCAGCCCTACAACAGGGGGCTCCGCCCGGGAGCTGTTTTTT.